These T cell receptor beta chains were read from a single sample in a study of T-cell memory formation after mild COVID-19. TCRdb used MiXCR to reprocess the 5' RACE reads, holding one entry per CDR3 protein. The sample has about 150,000 distinct CDR3 sequences; 6% to 7% are singletons. The sample consisted of PBMCs or a T cell subset sorted from them (not recorded which). These TCRs come from an adult woman who had mild COVID-19 (a few samples of this study predate the infection). Cell type and time point are not known. CDR3s include the opening cysteine and the closing phenylalanine or tryptophan. A D gene is named only where the DNA matches it firmly. Part of the rows lack a size; the others show once, few, many or a class for expanded clones.

TRBJ2-7,.,TRBV15,.,TGTGCCACCAGCAGAGAGGTGAGGTCCTACGAGCAGTACTTC,CATSREVRSYEQYF
TRBJ2-1,.,TRBV6-2/TRBV6-3,.,TGTGCCAGCAGTCCCGCAGGACTTGGATACAATGAGCAGTTCTTC,CASSPAGLGYNEQFF
TRBJ2-3,.,TRBV7-3,many,TGTGCCAGCAGCTTATCCCCAGGGGTTGGCACAGATACGCAGTATTTT,CASSLSPGVGTDTQYF
TRBJ2-7,.,TRBV18,.,TGTGCCAGCTCACCCTATGACAGCCTTGAATGGCAGTACTTC,CASSPYDSLEWQYF
TRBJ1-1,TRBD1,TRBV27,many,TGTGCCAGCAGTCCCCTCCGCCGACAGGGAAACACTGAAGCTTTCTTT,CASSPLRRQGNTEAFF
TRBJ1-3,TRBD1,TRBV6-5,few,TGTGCCAGCAGTTTTCAGGGGGCAGGCGGAAACACCATATATTTT,CASSFQGAGGNTIYF
TRBJ2-1,TRBD2,TRBV6-5,.,TGTGCCAGCAGTTTTGGACTAGCGGGGGTGGGTGAGCAGTTCTTC,CASSFGLAGVGEQFF
TRBJ1-1,.,TRBV5-1,few,TGCGCCAGCAGGGGAGCGGGGCGGGCCAACACTGAAGCTTTCTTT,CASRGAGRANTEAFF
TRBJ1-2,.,TRBV12-3/TRBV12-4,.,TGTGCCAGCAGTTTAGTCGGGGATCCTAACTATGGCTACACCTTC,CASSLVGDPNYGYTF
TRBJ1-1,.,TRBV14,few,TGTGCCAGCAGCCCGACACTCCGGAACACTGAAGCTTTCTTT,CASSPTLRNTEAFF
TRBJ2-2,.,TRBV4-2,many,TGTGCCAGCAGCCGAGAGGGGATTAGTGTCGGGGAGCTGTTTTTT,CASSREGISVGELFF
TRBJ2-7,.,TRBV27,.,TGTGCCAGCATCCTAACAGGGATCGGCTACGAGCAGTACTTC,CASILTGIGYEQYF
TRBJ2-1,.,TRBV5-1,.,TGCGCCAGCAGTTGGACCGGGACACAAAATGAGCAGTTCTTC,CASSWTGTQNEQFF
TRBJ2-3,TRBD1,TRBV20-1,many,TGCAGTGCCCCGGACAGGGGGGCAGATACGCAGTATTTT,CSAPDRGADTQYF
TRBJ2-7,.,TRBV30,few,TGTGCCTGGAGTTTTACATCGCCCTCCTACGAGCAGTACTTC,CAWSFTSPSYEQYF
TRBJ1-5,TRBD1,TRBV20-1,few,TGCAGTGCTCCGAGACAGGGAAGTATATACAGCAATCAGCCCCAGCATTTT,CSAPRQGSIYSNQPQHF
TRBJ1-2,TRBD1,TRBV5-1,many,TGCGCCAGCAGCTTGGCGGGACAGACAAACTATGGCTACACCTTC,CASSLAGQTNYGYTF
TRBJ2-1,.,TRBV14,few,TGTGCCAGCAGCCTGTACCGTCGTCGGACCCACAATGAGCAGTTCTTC,CASSLYRRRTHNEQFF
TRBJ2-1,TRBD2,TRBV3-1,many,TGTGCCAGCAGCCAAGGCTGGGGAACTAGCGGGAGTGTCCATGAGCAGTTCTTC,CASSQGWGTSGSVHEQFF
TRBJ1-1,.,TRBV29-1,many,TGCAGCGTTGAGGGCCGGCTGAACACTGAAGCTTTCTTT,CSVEGRLNTEAFF
TRBJ2-3,TRBD2,TRBV4-1,.,TGCGCCAGCAGCCAAGATCCGGCGGGGGGGGAGTATTTT,CASSQDPAGGEYF
TRBJ2-1,.,TRBV29-1,many,TGCAGCGTAGGACCCGGTGATGAGCAGTTCTTC,CSVGPGDEQFF
TRBJ2-2,TRBD1,TRBV2,many,TGTGCCAGCAACAGACAGGGGATGGACACCGGGGAGCTGTTTTTT,CASNRQGMDTGELFF